This TCR beta chain was sequenced during a study of response to subunit inactivated influenza vaccine. Whole-study results and caveats: T cells newly recruited by each seasonal influenza vaccination are few, the authors suggested.

TCRdb analysed the RT-PCR reads with MiXCR anew, one entry per CDR3 protein. Of hundreds of thousands of distinct CDR3 sequences in the sample, approximately 15% are singletons; the top ten hold roughly 11%. This clonotype has a handful of counts. Its specificity is unknown. The source is a man aged 50-60 years who received an inactivated influenza vaccine. The specimen comprised PBMCs from blood, sampled approximately 12 days after vaccination.

DNA for the CDR3: TGTGCCAGCAGTTCCTTCAGCGGGAGGGCGGATACGCAGTATTTT. Translating it yields CASSSFSGRADTQYF. The chain carries TRBV6-2 or TRBV6-3 and TRBJ2-3; TRBD2 agrees at 10 bases. Germline V CDR1 and CDR2: MNHEY, SVGEGT. With 4 bases clipped from V and 6 bases from J, the junction kept 7 bases outside the gene matches. CDR3 length: 15 residues.